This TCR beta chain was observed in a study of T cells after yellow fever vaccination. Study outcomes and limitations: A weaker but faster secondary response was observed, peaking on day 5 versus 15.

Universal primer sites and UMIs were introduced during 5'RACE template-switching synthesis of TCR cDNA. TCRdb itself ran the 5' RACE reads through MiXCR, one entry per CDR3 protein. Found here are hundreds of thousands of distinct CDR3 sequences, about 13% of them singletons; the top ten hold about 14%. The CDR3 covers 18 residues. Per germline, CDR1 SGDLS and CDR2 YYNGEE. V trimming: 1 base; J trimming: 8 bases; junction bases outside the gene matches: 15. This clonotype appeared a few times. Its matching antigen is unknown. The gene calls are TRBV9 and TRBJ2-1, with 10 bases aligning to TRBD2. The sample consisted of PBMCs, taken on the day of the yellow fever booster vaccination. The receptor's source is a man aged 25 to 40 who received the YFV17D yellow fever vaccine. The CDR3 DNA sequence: TGTGCCAGCAGCGTACCAACCACCGGGACTAGCGCCTCGTATGAGCAGTTCTTC. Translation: CASSVPTTGTSASYEQFF.